Listed below are T cell receptor beta chains from one sample, sequenced in a study of CD8 T cells in Susac syndrome. TCRdb reprocessed the immunoSEQ multiplex PCR reads with MiXCR, giving one entry per CDR3 protein. The table has some 120,000 distinct CDR3 sequences, approximately 93% seen once. Sequencing was performed on CD8+ T cells from PBMCs. These receptors all come from a human donor with multiple sclerosis. The CDR3 runs from the conserved cysteine through the conserved F or W. D genes are given only for firm matches. Expanded clones get a size class; other rows say once, few or many, or leave the size out.

cdr3_length j_call clone_size v_call d_call cdr3_nt cdr3_aa
15 TRBJ2-5 . TRBV12-5 . TGTGCTAGTGGTTTGGTACAAACAGCAAAAGAGACCCAGTACTTC CASGLVQTAKETQYF
14 TRBJ2-5 . TRBV11-2 TRBD1 TGTGCCAGCAGCTTAGGAACAGGGGAAGAGACCCAGTACTTC CASSLGTGEETQYF
10 TRBJ1-2 . TRBV12-3/TRBV12-4 . TGTGCCAGCAGTTTCAGGACAGCGCTCTTC CASSFRTALF
14 TRBJ2-3 . TRBV24-1 TRBD1 TGTGCCACCAGTGAAAGGGGGCGGTCAGATACGCAGTATTTT CATSERGRSDTQYF
11 TRBJ2-1 . TRBV7-9 . TGTGCCAGCAGCTACCACAATGAGCAGTTCTTC CASSYHNEQFF
16 TRBJ2-3 . TRBV6-1 TRBD2 TGTGCCAGCAGTGAAGCAGCGGGAGGGCCCTCAGATACGCAGTATTTT CASSEAAGGPSDTQYF
11 TRBJ2-1 . TRBV5-1 TRBD1 TGCGCCAGCAGCTTGGGGACAGGGAAGTTCTTC CASSLGTGKFF
12 TRBJ2-7 . TRBV4-2 TRBD1 TGTGCCAGCTCGGACAGGGGGACCGAGCAGTACTTC CASSDRGTEQYF
12 TRBJ2-2 . TRBV4-1 . TGCGCCAGCAGCCAAGTGTTCGGGGAGCTGTTTTTT CASSQVFGELFF
14 TRBJ2-2 . TRBV3-1 . TGTGCCAGCAGCCAAGTTGCGGGCGGAGGGGAGCTGTTTTTT CASSQVAGGGELFF
17 TRBJ2-4 . TRBV21-1 . TGTGCCAGCAGCACAAGACGGTTTGACAGAGCCAAAAACATTCAGTACTTC CASSTRRFDRAKNIQYF
15 TRBJ1-1 . TRBV28 . TGTGCCAGCAGTTCCCACCATCTAGTGAACACTGAAGCTTTCTTT CASSSHHLVNTEAFF
14 TRBJ2-1 . TRBV27 . TGTGCCAGCAGTCTCTCCCAGAGTTGGAATGAGCAGTTCTTC CASSLSQSWNEQFF
13 TRBJ2-2 few TRBV6-6 . TGTGCCAGCAGTTACCCCGGGACCGGGGAGCTGTTTTTT CASSYPGTGELFF
12 TRBJ1-2 . TRBV7-2 TRBD1 TGTGCCAGCAGCCATACAGGGGGAGGCTACACCTTC CASSHTGGGYTF
15 TRBJ2-5 . TRBV5-1 TRBD1 TGCGCCAGCTTATCCGGGACAGGGGGCGCGGAGACCCAGTACTTC CASLSGTGGAETQYF
14 TRBJ2-5 . TRBV5-1 . TGCGCCAGCAGCTGGGGCGGCCTGAGGGAGACCCAGTACTTC CASSWGGLRETQYF
13 TRBJ2-1 . TRBV28 TRBD2 TGTGCCAGCAGCCGCGGGGGGGCGGATGAGCAGTTCTTC CASSRGGADEQFF
16 TRBJ1-2 . TRBV2 . TGTGCCAGCAGTGAAGCGCTGGGCAGGGGCCTCTATGGCTACACCTTC CASSEALGRGLYGYTF
13 TRBJ2-1 . TRBV15 . TGTGCCACCAGCCCCCTGACGGGGGTTGAGCAGTTCTTC CATSPLTGVEQFF
12 TRBJ1-1 . TRBV13 TRBD1 TGTGCCAGCAGCTCGGACAGGACTGAAGCTTTCTTT CASSSDRTEAFF
12 TRBJ2-7 . TRBV29-1 . TGCAGCGTCAGACAAGAATCCTACGAGCAGTACTTC CSVRQESYEQYF
15 TRBJ1-3 . TRBV19 . TGTGCCAGTAGCTCGGCACTACGCTCTGGAAACACCATATATTTT CASSSALRSGNTIYF
15 TRBJ2-5 . TRBV10-3 TRBD1 TGTGCCATCAGTGCAGGACAGGGGGCACGAGAGACCCAGTACTTC CAISAGQGARETQYF
14 TRBJ2-7 . TRBV12-3/TRBV12-4 TRBD2 TGTGCCAGCAGTTTTGCGGGGGGGCCTGGCGAGCAGTACTTC CASSFAGGPGEQYF
14 TRBJ1-2 . TRBV30 . TGTGCCTGGAGTGTAGGGGTTTTCGGCTATGGCTACACCTTC CAWSVGVFGYGYTF
12 TRBJ2-7 . TRBV20-1 . TGCAGTGCTACCCATGTGCAGGGCGAGCAGTACTTC CSATHVQGEQYF